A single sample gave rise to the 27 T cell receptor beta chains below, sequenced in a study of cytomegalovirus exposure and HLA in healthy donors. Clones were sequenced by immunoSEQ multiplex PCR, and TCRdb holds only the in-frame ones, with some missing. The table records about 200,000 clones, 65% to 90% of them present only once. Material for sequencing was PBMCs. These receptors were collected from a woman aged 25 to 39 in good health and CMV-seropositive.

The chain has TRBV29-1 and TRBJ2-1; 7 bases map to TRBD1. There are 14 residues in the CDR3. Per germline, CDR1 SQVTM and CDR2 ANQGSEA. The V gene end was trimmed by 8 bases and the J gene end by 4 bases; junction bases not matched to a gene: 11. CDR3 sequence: CSLNTGVSYNEQFF. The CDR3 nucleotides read TGCAGCTTAAATACAGGGGTATCTTACAATGAGCAGTTCTTC.

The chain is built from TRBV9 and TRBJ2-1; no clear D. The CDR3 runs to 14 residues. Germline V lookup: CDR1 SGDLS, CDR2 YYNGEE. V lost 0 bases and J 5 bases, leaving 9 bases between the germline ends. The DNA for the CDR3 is TGTGCCAGCAGCGTAGAAATAGAAAACAATGAGCAGTTCTTC. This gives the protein CASSVEIENNEQFF.

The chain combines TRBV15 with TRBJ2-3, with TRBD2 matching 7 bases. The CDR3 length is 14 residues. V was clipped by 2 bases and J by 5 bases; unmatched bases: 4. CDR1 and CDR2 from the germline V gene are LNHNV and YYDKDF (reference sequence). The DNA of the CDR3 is TGTGCCACCAGCAGAAGACTAGCCGGAGATACGCAGTATTTT. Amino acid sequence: CATSRRLAGDTQYF.

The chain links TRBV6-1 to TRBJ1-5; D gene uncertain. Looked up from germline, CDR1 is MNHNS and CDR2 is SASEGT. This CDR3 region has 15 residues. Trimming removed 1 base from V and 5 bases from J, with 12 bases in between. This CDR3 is CASSEGGTFYQPQHF. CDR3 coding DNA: TGTGCCAGCAGTGAAGGCGGCACGTTCTATCAGCCCCAGCATTTT.

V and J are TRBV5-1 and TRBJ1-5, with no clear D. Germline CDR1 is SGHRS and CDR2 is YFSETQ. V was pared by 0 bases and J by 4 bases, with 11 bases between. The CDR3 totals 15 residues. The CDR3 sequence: CASSLAGNLNQPQHF. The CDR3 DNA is TGCGCCAGCAGCTTGGCCGGGAACCTTAATCAGCCCCAGCATTTT.

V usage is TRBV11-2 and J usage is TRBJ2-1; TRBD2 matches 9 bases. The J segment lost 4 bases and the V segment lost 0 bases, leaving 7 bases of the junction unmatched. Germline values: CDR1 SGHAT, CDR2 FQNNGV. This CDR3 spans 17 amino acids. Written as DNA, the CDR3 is TGTGCCAGCAGCTTAGATCGAAGCGGGAGGCTTTACAATGAGCAGTTCTTC. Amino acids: CASSLDRSGRLYNEQFF.

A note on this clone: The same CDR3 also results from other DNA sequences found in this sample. This CDR3 is CASSQQGNTEAFF. CDR3 coding DNA: TGTGCCAGCTCTCAACAGGGGAACACTGAAGCTTTCTTT. The rearrangement links TRBV18 to TRBJ1-1, with D possibly being TRBD1 (6 bases). The CDR3 is made up of 13 amino acids. Germline CDR1 is KGHSH and CDR2 is LQKENI. V was clipped by 6 bases and J by 1 base, with 9 bases between them. Based on the CDR3 plus reference TRBV18 and TRBJ1-1, the full variable domain is NAGVMQNPRHLVRRRGQEARLRCSPMKGHSHVYWYRQLPEEGLKFMVYLQKENIIDESGMPKERFSAEFPKEGPSILRIQQVVRGDSAAYFCASSQQGNTEAFFGQGTRLTVV.

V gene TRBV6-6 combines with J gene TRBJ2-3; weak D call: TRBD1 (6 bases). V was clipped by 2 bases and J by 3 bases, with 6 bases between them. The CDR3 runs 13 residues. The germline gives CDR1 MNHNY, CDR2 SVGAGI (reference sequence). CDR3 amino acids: CASSYQGTDTQYF. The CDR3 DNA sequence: TGTGCCAGCAGTTACCAGGGGACAGATACGCAGTATTTT.

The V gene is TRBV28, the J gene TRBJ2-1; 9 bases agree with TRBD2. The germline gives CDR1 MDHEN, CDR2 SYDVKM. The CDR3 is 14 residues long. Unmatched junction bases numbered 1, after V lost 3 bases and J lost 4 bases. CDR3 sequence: CASSLTSGYNEQFF. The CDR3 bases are TGTGCCAGCAGTTTGACTAGCGGTTACAATGAGCAGTTCTTC.

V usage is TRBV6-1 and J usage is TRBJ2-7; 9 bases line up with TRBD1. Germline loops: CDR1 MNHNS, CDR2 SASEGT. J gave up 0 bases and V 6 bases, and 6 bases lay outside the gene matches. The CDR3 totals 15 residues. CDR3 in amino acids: CASSTGTGSSYEQYF. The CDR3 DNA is TGTGCCAGCAGCACCGGGACAGGGAGCTCCTACGAGCAGTACTTC.

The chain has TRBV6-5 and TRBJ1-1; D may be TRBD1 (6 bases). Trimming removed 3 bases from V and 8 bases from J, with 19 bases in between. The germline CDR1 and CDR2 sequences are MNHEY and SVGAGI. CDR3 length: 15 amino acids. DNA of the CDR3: TGTGCCAGCAGTTATAGGGGACATGCGAGCCCGGAAGCTTTCTTT. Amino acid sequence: CASSYRGHASPEAFF.

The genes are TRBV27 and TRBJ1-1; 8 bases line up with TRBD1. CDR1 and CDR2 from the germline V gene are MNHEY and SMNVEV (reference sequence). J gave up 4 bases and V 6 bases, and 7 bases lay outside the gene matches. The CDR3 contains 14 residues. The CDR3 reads CASRLTGTGTEAFF. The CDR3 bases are TGTGCCAGCAGGCTCACAGGGACAGGCACTGAAGCTTTCTTT.

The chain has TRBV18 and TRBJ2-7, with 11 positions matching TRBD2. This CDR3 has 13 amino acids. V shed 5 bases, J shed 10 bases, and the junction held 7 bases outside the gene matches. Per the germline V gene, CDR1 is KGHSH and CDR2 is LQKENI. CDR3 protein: CASSWGLAEEQYF. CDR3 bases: TGTGCCAGCTCATGGGGACTAGCGGAAGAACAGTACTTC.

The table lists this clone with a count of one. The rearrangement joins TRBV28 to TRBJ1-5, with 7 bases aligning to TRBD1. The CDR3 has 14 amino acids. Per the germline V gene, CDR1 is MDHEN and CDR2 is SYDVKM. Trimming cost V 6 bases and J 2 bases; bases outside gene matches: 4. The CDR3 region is CASSPGQRNQPQHF. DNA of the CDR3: TGTGCCAGCAGCCCGGGACAGCGCAATCAGCCCCAGCATTTT.

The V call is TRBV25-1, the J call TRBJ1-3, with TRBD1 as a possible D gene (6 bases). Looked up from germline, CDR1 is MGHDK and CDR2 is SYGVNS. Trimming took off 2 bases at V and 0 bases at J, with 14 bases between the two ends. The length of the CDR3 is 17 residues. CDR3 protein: CASSELGQLGSGNTIYF. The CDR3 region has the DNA TGTGCCAGCAGTGAACTCGGACAGCTGGGCTCTGGAAACACCATATATTTT.

CDR3: CASSKLIGRQGYNEQFF. Here the CDR3 DNA reads TGTGCCAGCAGCAAATTGATCGGACGACAGGGATACAATGAGCAGTTCTTC. The J gene is TRBJ2-1, the V gene TRBV28; TRBD1 matches at 7 bases. Germline CDR1 is MDHEN and CDR2 is SYDVKM. The CDR3 has 17 amino acids. V lost 6 bases and J lost 4; bases outside the gene matches: 15.

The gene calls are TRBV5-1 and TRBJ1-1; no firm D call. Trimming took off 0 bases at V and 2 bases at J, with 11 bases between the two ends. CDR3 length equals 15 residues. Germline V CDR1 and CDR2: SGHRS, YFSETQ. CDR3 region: CASSLGGRYNTEAFF. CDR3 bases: TGCGCCAGCAGCTTGGGTGGGCGTTACAACACTGAAGCTTTCTTT.

CDR3 coding DNA: TGTGCCAGCAGGCTGGACAGGGTAGGCGGCTACACCTTC. Protein product: CASRLDRVGGYTF. The V gene is TRBV6-5, the J gene TRBJ1-2, with TRBD1 identical over 8 bases. The CDR3 has 13 amino acids. Germline CDR1 MNHEY, CDR2 SVGAGI. Trimming took 6 bases from V and 8 from J; bases not matched to a gene: 8.

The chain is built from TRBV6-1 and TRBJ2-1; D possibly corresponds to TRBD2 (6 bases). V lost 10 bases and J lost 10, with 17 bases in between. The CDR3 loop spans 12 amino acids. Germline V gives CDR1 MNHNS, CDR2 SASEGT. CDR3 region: CAIADYPEEQFF. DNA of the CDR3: TGTGCCATCGCGGACTATCCAGAGGAGCAGTTCTTC.

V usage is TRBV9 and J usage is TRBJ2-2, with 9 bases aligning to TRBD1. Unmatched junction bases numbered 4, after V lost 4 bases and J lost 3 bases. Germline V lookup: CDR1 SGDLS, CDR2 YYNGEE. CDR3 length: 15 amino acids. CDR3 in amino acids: CASSPRQGDTGELFF. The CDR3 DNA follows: TGTGCCAGCAGCCCGAGACAGGGGGACACCGGGGAGCTGTTTTTT.

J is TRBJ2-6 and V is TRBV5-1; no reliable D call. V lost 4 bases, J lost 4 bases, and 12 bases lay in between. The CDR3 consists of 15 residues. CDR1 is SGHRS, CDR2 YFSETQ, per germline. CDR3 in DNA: TGCGCCAGCAGCCTCAACGCGGCCGGGGCCAACGTCCTGACTTTC. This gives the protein CASSLNAAGANVLTF.

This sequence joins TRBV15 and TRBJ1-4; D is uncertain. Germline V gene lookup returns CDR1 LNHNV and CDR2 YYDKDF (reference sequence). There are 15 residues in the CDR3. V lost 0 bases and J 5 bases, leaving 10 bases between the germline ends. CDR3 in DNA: TGTGCCACCAGCAGAGATCTGAACAGCAATGAAAAACTGTTTTTT. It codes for CATSRDLNSNEKLFF.

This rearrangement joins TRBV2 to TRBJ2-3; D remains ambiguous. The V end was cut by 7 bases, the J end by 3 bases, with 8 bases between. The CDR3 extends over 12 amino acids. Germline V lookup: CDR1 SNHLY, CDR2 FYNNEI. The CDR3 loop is CASIYATDTQYF. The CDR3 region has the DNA TGTGCCAGCATCTACGCAACAGATACGCAGTATTTT.

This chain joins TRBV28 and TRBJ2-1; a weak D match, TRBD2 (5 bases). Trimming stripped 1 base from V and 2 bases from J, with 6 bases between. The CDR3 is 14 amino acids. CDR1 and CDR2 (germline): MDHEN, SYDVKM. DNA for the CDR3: TGTGCCAGCAGTTTATCCGGGGCCTACAATGAGCAGTTCTTC. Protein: CASSLSGAYNEQFF. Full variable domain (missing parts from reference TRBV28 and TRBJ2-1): DVKVTQSSRYLVKRTGEKVFLECVQDMDHENMFWYRQDPGLGLRLIYFSYDVKMKEKGDIPEGYSVSREKKERFSLILESASTNQTSMYLCASSLSGAYNEQFFGPGTRLTVL.

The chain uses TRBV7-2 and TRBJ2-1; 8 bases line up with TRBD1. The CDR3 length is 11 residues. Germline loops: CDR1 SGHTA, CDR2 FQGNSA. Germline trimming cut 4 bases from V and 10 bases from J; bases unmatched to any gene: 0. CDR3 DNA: TGTGCCAGCAGCTGGACAGGGGAGCAGTTCTTC. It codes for CASSWTGEQFF.

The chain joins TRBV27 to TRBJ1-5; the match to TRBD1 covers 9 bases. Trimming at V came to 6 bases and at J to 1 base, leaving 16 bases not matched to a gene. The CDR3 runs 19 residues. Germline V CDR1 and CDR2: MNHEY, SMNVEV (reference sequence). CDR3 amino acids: CASRGAGTGNRGSNQPQHF. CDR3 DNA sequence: TGTGCCAGCAGGGGGGCCGGGACAGGGAATCGAGGAAGCAATCAGCCCCAGCATTTT.

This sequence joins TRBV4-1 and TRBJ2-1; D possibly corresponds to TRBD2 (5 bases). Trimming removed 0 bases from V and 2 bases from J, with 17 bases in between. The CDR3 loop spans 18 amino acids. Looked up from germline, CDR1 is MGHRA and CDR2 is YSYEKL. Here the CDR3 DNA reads TGCGCCAGCAGCCAAGATACGGGTAATAGCGCTGCCTACAATGAGCAGTTCTTC. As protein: CASSQDTGNSAAYNEQFF.